This is a list of T cell receptor beta chains from one sample in a study of T-cell reconstitution after alpha-beta-depleted transplantation in children. Each CDR3 protein is one row after TCRdb ran MiXCR on the PCR reads. The profile shows about 240,000 distinct CDR3 sequences, roughly 26% of them singletons. This specimen consisted of PBMCs, obtained before TCRalphabeta/CD19-depleted stem cell transplant. These receptors originate from a girl aged 2 to 10 with Fanconi anemia, due to receive a stem cell transplant. The CDR3 runs from the conserved cysteine through the conserved F or W. A D gene is named only where the DNA matches it firmly. A clone size is listed for some rows: how often the clone was seen (once, few, many), or a class if it is expanded.

abundance	v_gene	j_gene	d_gene	CDR3aa	CDR3nt
-	TRBV5-1	TRBJ2-7	-	CASREAGHDEQYF	TGCGCCAGCCGCGAAGCGGGACACGACGAGCAGTACTTC
-	TRBV29-1	TRBJ1-1	TRBD1	CSGGQGIEAFF	TGCAGCGGCGGACAGGGGATCGAAGCTTTCTTT
many	TRBV29-1	TRBJ1-2	-	CSVESETYGYTF	TGCAGCGTTGAATCCGAGACCTATGGCTACACCTTC
-	TRBV15	TRBJ2-3	-	CATSRVGTQYF	TGTGCCACCAGCAGAGTGGGAACGCAGTATTTT
-	TRBV12-3/TRBV12-4	TRBJ1-2	-	CASSTSRISYGYTF	TGTGCCAGCAGTACCTCCCGGATAAGCTATGGCTACACCTTC
many	TRBV7-9	TRBJ2-7	-	CASSFDFTEQYF	TGTGCCAGCAGCTTCGACTTCACCGAGCAGTACTTC
-	TRBV14	TRBJ2-1	TRBD2	CASSQERLAGGPVNEQFF	TGTGCCAGCAGCCAAGAGAGACTAGCGGGAGGGCCGGTCAATGAGCAGTTCTTC
-	TRBV12-3/TRBV12-4	TRBJ2-3	-	CASSRTITDTQYF	TGTGCCAGCAGTCGGACTATTACAGATACGCAGTATTTT
-	TRBV7-8	TRBJ2-7	-	CASSVSDRAYEQYF	TGTGCCAGCAGCGTCTCCGACAGAGCCTACGAGCAGTACTTC
many	TRBV20-1	TRBJ2-3	TRBD2	CSARPLAATDTQYF	TGCAGTGCCCGCCCACTAGCGGCCACAGATACGCAGTATTTT
-	TRBV20-1	TRBJ1-1	-	CSARVAPTGNTEAFF	TGCAGTGCTAGAGTAGCCCCGACAGGGAACACTGAAGCTTTCTTT
-	TRBV29-1	TRBJ2-7	-	CSVGGAQGGAYEQYF	TGCAGCGTTGGCGGGGCCCAGGGGGGTGCCTACGAGCAGTACTTC
-	TRBV20-1	TRBJ2-1	-	CSATGTLSYNEQFF	TGCAGTGCGACCGGGACTCTCTCCTACAATGAGCAGTTCTTC
many	TRBV7-2	TRBJ2-2	TRBD1	CASSLAGQGRNTGELFF	TGTGCCAGCAGCTTAGCCGGACAGGGGAGGAACACCGGGGAGCTGTTTTTT
many	TRBV20-1	TRBJ2-2	TRBD1	CSARGGHTGELFF	TGCAGTGCCAGAGGGGGCCACACCGGGGAGCTGTTTTTT
-	TRBV18	TRBJ2-1	-	CASSSIADFYNEQFF	TGTGCCAGCTCATCCATAGCAGATTTCTACAATGAGCAGTTCTTC
many	TRBV10-3	TRBJ2-7	-	CAISGKGVGPYEQYF	TGTGCCATCAGTGGTAAGGGGGTCGGTCCCTACGAGCAGTACTTC
-	TRBV21-1	TRBJ2-3	-	CASSTRTGRSTDTQYF	TGTGCCAGCAGCACCCGGACGGGGAGGAGCACAGATACGCAGTATTTT
many	TRBV6-1	TRBJ2-1	-	CASSGDSYVDYNEQFF	TGTGCCAGCAGTGGAGACTCATACGTGGATTACAATGAGCAGTTCTTC
-	TRBV28	TRBJ2-7	TRBD1	CASSPDTGTGAYEQYF	TGTGCCAGCAGCCCGGACACCGGGACAGGGGCCTACGAGCAGTACTTC
-	TRBV7-3	TRBJ2-1	-	CASSPTIGVDNNEQFF	TGTGCCAGCAGCCCTACCATAGGGGTGGATAACAATGAGCAGTTCTTC
many	TRBV12-3/TRBV12-4	TRBJ2-1	-	CASSHNTASYNEQFF	TGTGCCAGCAGCCATAATACCGCCTCCTACAATGAGCAGTTCTTC
-	TRBV11-2	TRBJ2-7	-	CASSPWTDLAYEQYF	TGTGCCAGCAGCCCTTGGACGGATCTTGCCTACGAGCAGTACTTC
many	TRBV7-2	TRBJ2-7	-	CASSLVARGGGEQYF	TGTGCCAGCAGCTTAGTAGCCAGGGGTGGAGGCGAGCAGTACTTC
-	TRBV28	TRBJ2-7	-	CASSLHLGQNTYEQYF	TGTGCCAGCAGTTTACATTTGGGGCAGAACACCTACGAGCAGTACTTC
few	TRBV19	TRBJ2-7	TRBD1	CASSIWTGNYEQYF	TGTGCCAGTAGTATCTGGACAGGGAACTACGAGCAGTACTTC
-	TRBV29-1	TRBJ1-2	-	CSVADGFGYGYTF	TGCAGCGTTGCGGACGGTTTTGGGTATGGCTACACCTTC
once	TRBV27	TRBJ2-3	-	CASSLLSGWGRTSTDTQYF	TGTGCCAGCAGTTTACTTTCGGGATGGGGCCGAACTAGCACAGATACGCAGTATTTT
few	TRBV29-1	TRBJ1-1	TRBD1	CSTRTGLNTEAFF	TGCAGCACGAGGACAGGGCTGAACACTGAAGCTTTCTTT
-	TRBV24-1	TRBJ2-1	-	CATSERGIVVNEQFF	TGTGCCACCAGTGAGAGGGGAATCGTAGTCAATGAGCAGTTCTTC
many	TRBV6-5	TRBJ2-5	-	CASSYSATNPQYF	TGTGCCAGCAGTTACTCGGCGACCAATCCCCAGTACTTC
many	TRBV29-1	TRBJ1-2	TRBD1	CSVELDRVGSGYTF	TGCAGCGTTGAGTTGGACAGGGTAGGAAGTGGCTACACCTTC
-	TRBV7-3	TRBJ2-7	-	CASSLSGIPYGEQYF	TGTGCCAGCAGCTTGTCAGGGATTCCTTATGGGGAGCAGTACTTC
-	TRBV18	TRBJ1-1	TRBD1	CASSPPTGGTEAFF	TGTGCCAGCTCACCCCCCACAGGGGGCACTGAAGCTTTCTTT
-	TRBV21-1	TRBJ2-5	-	CASRAPIEKETQYF	TGTGCCAGCAGGGCCCCGATTGAAAAGGAGACCCAGTACTTC
many	TRBV29-1	TRBJ2-7	-	CSVTRRDPYEQYF	TGCAGCGTTACCCGGCGGGATCCCTACGAGCAGTACTTC
many	TRBV5-1	TRBJ2-7	TRBD2	CASSFGLAGGLEQYF	TGCGCCAGCAGCTTTGGACTAGCGGGGGGGCTCGAGCAGTACTTC
-	TRBV5-1	TRBJ1-2	-	CASSPLPSLVVTEDGYTF	TGCGCCAGCAGCCCCCTCCCTTCCTTAGTTGTTACGGAGGATGGCTACACCTTC
-	TRBV2	TRBJ1-6	-	CASSPWGLYNSPLHF	TGTGCCAGCAGTCCCTGGGGTCTGTATAATTCACCCCTCCACTTT
-	TRBV12-3/TRBV12-4	TRBJ1-1	-	CASRGVTVSEAFF	TGTGCCAGCAGGGGAGTAACAGTCTCTGAAGCTTTCTTT
once	TRBV2	TRBJ2-7	TRBD1	CASTESGQDFFSSYEQYF	TGTGCCAGCACGGAGAGCGGACAGGACTTCTTTAGCTCCTACGAGCAGTACTTC
-	TRBV28	TRBJ2-5	TRBD1	CASGDREETQYF	TGTGCCAGTGGGGACAGGGAAGAGACCCAGTACTTC
many	TRBV20-1	TRBJ1-2	TRBD1	CSVGDRDYGYTF	TGCAGTGTCGGGGACAGGGACTATGGCTACACCTTC
many	TRBV7-2	TRBJ2-7	TRBD2	CASSYTSGGSYEQYF	TGTGCCAGCAGTTATACTAGCGGGGGGTCCTACGAGCAGTACTTC
many	TRBV20-1	TRBJ1-3	-	CSARGVGLGNTIYF	TGCAGTGCTAGAGGTGTGGGCCTCGGAAACACCATATATTTT
-	TRBV28	TRBJ2-1	-	CASCSADRDNEQFF	TGTGCCAGCTGTTCGGCTGACAGAGACAATGAGCAGTTCTTC
-	TRBV7-9	TRBJ2-1	-	CASSLGRGEQFF	TGTGCCAGCAGCTTAGGACGGGGTGAGCAGTTCTTC